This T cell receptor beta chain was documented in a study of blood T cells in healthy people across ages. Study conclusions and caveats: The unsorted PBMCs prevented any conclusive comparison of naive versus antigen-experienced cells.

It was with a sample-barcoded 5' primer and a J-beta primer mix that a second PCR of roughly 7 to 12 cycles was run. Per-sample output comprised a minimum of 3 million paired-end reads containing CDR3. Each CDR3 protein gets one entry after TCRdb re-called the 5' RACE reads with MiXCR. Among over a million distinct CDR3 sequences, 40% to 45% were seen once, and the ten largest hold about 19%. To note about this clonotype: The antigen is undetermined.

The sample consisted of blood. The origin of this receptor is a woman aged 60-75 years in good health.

Here the CDR3 DNA reads TGTGCCAGCAGCTTAAAGGGGGGGCCCACCGGGGAGCTGTTTTTT. Residues: CASSLKGGPTGELFF. The chain combines TRBV11-2 with TRBJ2-2; possibly TRBD2 for D (7 bases). The CDR3 consists of 15 residues. Germline CDR1 SGHAT, CDR2 FQNNGV. V was cut by 2 bases and J by 4 bases, with 11 bases left in between.